The 15 T cell receptor beta chains reported below all come from one sample, sequenced in a study of blood T cell repertoires in COVID-19. Using immunoSEQ multiplex PCR, the repertoire was profiled, and TCRdb retains in-frame clones only, with some absent. The sample contains about 270,000 clones, approximately 86% of which appear only once. Sequencing was performed on PBMCs or T cells enriched from blood (not recorded which). Receptor source: a woman aged 25 to 39 who had recovered from COVID-19.

The chain has TRBV5-6 and TRBJ1-2, with D unresolved. CDR1 and CDR2 from the germline V gene are SGHDT and YYEEEE. Trimming shortened V by 0 bases and J by 3 bases, and 9 bases separated the two germline ends. The CDR3 consists of 14 residues. The CDR3 sequence: CASSLVWGDYGYTF. CDR3 DNA: TGTGCCAGCAGCTTGGTGTGGGGAGACTATGGCTACACCTTC.

The V gene is TRBV11-2, the J gene TRBJ1-6; the match to TRBD1 covers 8 bases. V trimming: 5 bases; J trimming: 7 bases; junction bases outside the gene matches: 7. The CDR3 totals 15 residues. CDR1 and CDR2 from the germline V gene are SGHAT and FQNNGV. The CDR3, as DNA: TGTGCCAGCAGCCCTAGACAGGGGAAGAATTCACCCCTCCACTTT. This encodes CASSPRQGKNSPLHF.

This sequence joins TRBV5-1 and TRBJ2-3; TRBD2 agrees at 10 bases. Germline assignment: CDR1 SGHRS and CDR2 YFSETQ. The CDR3 sequence is 17 residues long. J was trimmed by 0 bases and V by 0 bases; bases with no gene match: 4. The DNA of the CDR3 is TGCGCCAGCAGCTTGGCCGCTAGCGGGGGAAGCACAGATACGCAGTATTTT. It specifies CASSLAASGGSTDTQYF.

The V gene is TRBV27, the J gene TRBJ2-5; 12 bases are shared with TRBD2. This CDR3 contains 17 residues. Trimming at V came to 5 bases and at J to 5 bases, leaving 12 bases not matched to a gene. The germline CDR1 and CDR2 sequences are MNHEY and SMNVEV (reference sequence). CDR3: CASSPLRLAGDFETQYF. In nucleotides, the CDR3 is TGTGCCAGCAGTCCCTTAAGACTAGCGGGAGATTTTGAGACCCAGTACTTC.

This clone was seen only a few times. CDR3 sequence reads: CASSLSDGYTEAFF. As DNA, the CDR3 is TGTGCCAGCAGTTTATCTGACGGGTACACTGAAGCTTTCTTT. The rearrangement uses TRBV27 and TRBJ1-1; D uncertain. Germline CDR1 MNHEY, CDR2 SMNVEV (reference sequence). Between the trimmed V and J ends, which lost 0 bases and 3 bases, there was a span of 8 bases. This CDR3 is built from 14 residues.

This clone occurred once. The chain couples TRBV19 to TRBJ1-5; TRBD1 agrees at 7 bases. V lost 6 bases and J lost 0; bases outside the gene matches: 11. The CDR3 is made up of 17 amino acids. Germline lookup yields CDR1 LNHDA and CDR2 SQIVND (reference sequence). The DNA for the CDR3 is TGTGCCAGTAGGCTGGGTCCGGGACAGCCTAGCAATCAGCCCCAGCATTTT. This encodes CASRLGPGQPSNQPQHF. Together with reference TRBV19 and TRBJ1-5, the CDR3 gives the full variable domain: DGGITQSPKYLFRKEGQNVTLSCEQNLNHDAMYWYRQDPGQGLRLIYYSQIVNDFQKGDIAEGYSVSREKKESFPLTVTSAQKNPTAFYLCASRLGPGQPSNQPQHFGDGTRLSIL.

This clone is a singleton in its sample. The CDR3 loop is CAGQQSGRVHYGYTF. Written as DNA, the CDR3 is TGTGCCGGACAGCAATCCGGCAGGGTGCACTATGGCTACACCTTC. The gene calls are TRBV2 and TRBJ1-2; D may be TRBD1 (6 bases). Germline V gives CDR1 SNHLY, CDR2 FYNNEI. There are 15 residues in the CDR3. V shed 11 bases and J shed 3 bases, with 22 bases lying between them.

The V gene is TRBV9, the J gene TRBJ2-7, with D possibly being TRBD2 (6 bases). This CDR3 contains 18 residues. Germline V gene data show CDR1 as SGDLS and CDR2 as YYNGEE. Trimming stripped 0 bases from V and 0 bases from J, with 19 bases between. The CDR3 DNA reads TGTGCCAGCAGCGTAGCTGGAGGGCAGGGTCCGAGCTCCTACGAGCAGTACTTC. It specifies CASSVAGGQGPSSYEQYF.

The V call is TRBV27, the J call TRBJ2-7; 11 bases map to TRBD2. V shed 7 bases and J 3 bases; nucleotides not matched to a gene: 5. Germline V CDR1 and CDR2: MNHEY, SMNVEV (reference sequence). This CDR3 is built from 14 residues. As DNA, the CDR3 is TGTGCCAGCACCCTAGCGGGAGGTGGCTACGAGCAGTACTTC. It encodes CASTLAGGGYEQYF.

This chain joins TRBV19 and TRBJ1-6; maybe TRBD1 (6 bases). This CDR3 has 16 residues. Per the germline V gene, CDR1 is LNHDA and CDR2 is SQIVND (reference sequence). V was pared by 9 bases and J by 7 bases, with 22 bases between. The CDR3 spells CASSNFPDRGNSPLHF. The CDR3, as DNA: TGTGCCAGCTCAAACTTCCCGGACAGAGGAAATTCACCCCTCCACTTT.

The chain is built from TRBV5-1 and TRBJ1-5, with 7 bases lining up with TRBD1. Germline V gives CDR1 SGHRS, CDR2 YFSETQ. This CDR3 has 14 residues. V trimming: 1 base; J trimming: 2 bases; junction bases outside the gene matches: 0. The DNA for the CDR3 is TGCGCCAGCAGCTTGACAGGGGGCAATCAGCCCCAGCATTTT. Translating gives CASSLTGGNQPQHF.

J is TRBJ2-7 and V is TRBV27; 13 bases agree with TRBD2. CDR3 size: 17 residues. With 4 bases clipped from V and 4 bases from J, the junction kept 10 bases outside the gene matches. The germline V gene encodes CDR1 MNHEY and CDR2 SMNVEV (reference sequence). In DNA, the CDR3 is TGTGCCAGCAGTTCACGGACTAGCGGGAGAGGGGCATACGAGCAGTACTTC. It encodes CASSSRTSGRGAYEQYF.

This clone was recorded only once. V and J are TRBV27 and TRBJ2-2; D gene uncertain. V was shortened by 3 bases and J by 5 bases, with 7 bases between the two germline ends. Per germline, CDR1 MNHEY and CDR2 SMNVEV (reference sequence). The length of the CDR3 is 13 residues. In DNA, the CDR3 is TGTGCCAGCAGTTTTGTGAGGACCGGGGAGCTGTTTTTT. Translated, it gives CASSFVRTGELFF.

The chain couples TRBV2 to TRBJ2-5; no definite D call. CDR1 and CDR2 (germline): SNHLY, FYNNEI. The V end was cut by 6 bases, the J end by 7 bases, with 9 bases between. The CDR3 is 11 amino acids. The CDR3 DNA sequence: TGTGCCAGCAGGGGCAGATCGACCCAGTACTTC. It specifies CASRGRSTQYF. The complete variable domain, with remaining parts taken from reference TRBV2 and TRBJ2-5, reads EPEVTQTPSHQVTQMGQEVILRCVPISNHLYFYWYRQILGQKVEFLVSFYNNEISEKSEIFDDQFSVERPDGSNFTLKIRSTKLEDSAMYFCASRGRSTQYFGPGTRLLVL.

The chain joins TRBV2 to TRBJ2-1, with 10 bases lining up with TRBD2. Germline trimming cut 11 bases from V and 6 bases from J; bases unmatched to any gene: 7. From germline, CDR1 is SNHLY and CDR2 FYNNEI. This CDR3 region has 13 residues. The CDR3 DNA follows: TGTGCCGGAGGGACTAGCGCCTCCAATGAGCAGTTCTTC. Its protein product is CAGGTSASNEQFF.